This T cell receptor beta chain appears in the sequencing data of a study of shared clonotypes between healthy human individuals (dated by TCRdb to between 2020 and 2021). Regarding the research as a whole: The cohort comprised a couple of women and a few men aged 18 to 49 years. Different laboratories and diverse techniques were used to prepare libraries and sequence TCR repertoires, to increase sequencing depth and limit assay-specific biases. Per donor, three plates each were used for CD4 naive and CD4 memory, two for CD8 naive, and one for CD8 memory. To estimate repertoire size and how much clonotype sharing occurs between individuals, the study deeply sequenced the blood TCR repertoires of 4 to 6 healthy adults. Each donor's leukapheresis produced roughly between about 0.8 and 10 billion PBMCs.

The donors were healthy, HIV-negative adults with no recently reported acute infections or vaccinations. All donors were Caucasian adults living in Nashville, Tennessee, USA. CD4+ T cells were enriched by magnetic negative selection, after which naive cells were positively selected on CD45RA and the negative fraction was taken as the memory subset. Blood was obtained by leukapheresis, after which PBMCs were separated by Ficoll-Histopaque density gradient centrifugation and cryopreserved in liquid nitrogen vapor phase. Purity and quantity of every magnetically sorted T cell population were checked by analytical flow cytometry. Genomic DNA was isolated from every sorted fraction and measured by UV absorbance on a Nanodrop 2000c. Using the deep immunoSEQ assay, TCR CDR3 regions were amplified from genomic DNA by multiplex PCR. For each cell subset, the extracted genomic DNA was distributed evenly across all wells of several immunoSEQ 96-well plates, and each plate served as one replicate. For sorted subsets, approximately 0.2 ug of genomic DNA, equivalent to 30,000 or so T cell genomes, went into each replicate PCR. Purified libraries were measured with a Qubit 3.0 fluorometer, size-checked on a Bioanalyzer 2100, and measured again with the KAPA Library Quantification kit. Every immunoSEQ 96-well plate was sequenced on a dedicated single-read 150-cycle Illumina NextSeq 550 flow cell. Per the source publication's procedure: The immunoSEQ output contained only junctional sequences without quality scores, so filtering could not match that applied to full-length reads. Sequences were annotated with PyIR, a Python wrapper for IgBLAST v1.9, using IMGT germline references to assign V/J genes and CDR3. Any read was removed if the V/J assignment was weak (E-value above 1e-6), the CDR3 was missing, or the read contained stop codons, out-of-frame junctions, or ambiguous translated residues. V3J clonotypes were defined as sequences sharing the same inferred V gene, J gene, and CDR3 amino acid sequence. To compute the percentage overlap between repertoires, the number of shared unique clonotypes was divided by the size of the smaller repertoire. RTK rarefaction, the Chao1 estimator, and Recon v2.1 estimates of unobserved clonotypes were used to assess repertoire richness. Generation probabilities for all TCRbeta clonotypes obtained by the gDNA method from a handful of donors were computed using OLGA. TCRdb took this table from immuneACCESS and kept in-frame rearrangements with V and J called. Such tables lack part of the clones; where checked against another copy, unresolved V genes explain under half of the gap, and the rest is unexplained. V and J calls and clone size are given by that table; D and trimming were obtained from the DNA. Counted in this sample were about 1.1 million clones; more than 75% of them appeared once. The ten most abundant clones make up more than 0.45% of the sample.

The CDR3 spans 15 residues, from the cysteine through the phenylalanine. This entry keeps only the CDR3 DNA: 45 bases, framed from base 1. The junction shows trimming of 2 bases on V and 4 bases on J, plus 14 bases between the germline ends. CDR1 and CDR2, looked up from the germline V gene, are SNHLY and FYNNEI. In regard to this clone: The antigen this receptor binds is unknown. No base qualities exist here, and no much larger clone lies one base off it.

Overall results and qualifications from the work: Estimated clonotype richness was generally larger for naive than for memory subsets. When a few donors were compared, the shared fraction of clonotypes was about 5% for naive CD4, 3.5% to 4% for naive CD8, roughly 2.5% for memory CD4, and 0.4% for memory CD8. Clonotypes shared by all four sorted-subset donors showed higher generation probabilities than non-shared clonotypes. Rarefaction of sorted-subset datasets indicated incomplete sequencing despite the large sequencing depth. Based on pairwise subsampling, the degree of clonotype sharing among donors was expected to be affected by sequencing depth. Sampling was restricted to blood, and TCR repertoires in tissue are likely to differ from TCR repertoires in blood. Because the study included a small number of donors, the genetic and exposure-history diversity represented was limited.

The source is a man younger than 30 in good health. Some clones in this sample may be carry-over from other donors' samples. The sample comprised memory CD4+ T cells from PBMCs. In the paper's terms, the cell subset or site label means: CD45RA-negative fraction. The V and J segments used are TRBV2 and TRBJ1-2, with TRBD1 as a weak D call on 5 bases. Here is the DNA: TGTGCCAGCAGTGAAAGTATCGGGGGGACCTATGGCTACACCTTC. The translation is CASSESIGGTYGYTF.